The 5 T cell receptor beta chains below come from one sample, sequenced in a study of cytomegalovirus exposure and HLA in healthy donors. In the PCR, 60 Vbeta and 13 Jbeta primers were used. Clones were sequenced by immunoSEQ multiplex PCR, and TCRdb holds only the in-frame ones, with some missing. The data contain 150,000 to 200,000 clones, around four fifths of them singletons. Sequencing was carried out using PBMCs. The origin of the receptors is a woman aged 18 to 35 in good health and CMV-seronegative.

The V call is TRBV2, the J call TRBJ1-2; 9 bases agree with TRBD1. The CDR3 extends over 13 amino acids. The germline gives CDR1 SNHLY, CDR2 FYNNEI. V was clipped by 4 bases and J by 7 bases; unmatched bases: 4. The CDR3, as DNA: TGTGCCAGCAGTGTTTCGACAGGGGGTGGCTACACCTTC. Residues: CASSVSTGGGYTF.

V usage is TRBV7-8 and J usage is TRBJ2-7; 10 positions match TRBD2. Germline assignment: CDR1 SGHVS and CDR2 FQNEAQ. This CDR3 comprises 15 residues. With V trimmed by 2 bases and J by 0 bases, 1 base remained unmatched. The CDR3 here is CASSLLAGDSYEQYF. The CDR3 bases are TGTGCCAGCAGCTTACTAGCGGGGGACTCCTACGAGCAGTACTTC.

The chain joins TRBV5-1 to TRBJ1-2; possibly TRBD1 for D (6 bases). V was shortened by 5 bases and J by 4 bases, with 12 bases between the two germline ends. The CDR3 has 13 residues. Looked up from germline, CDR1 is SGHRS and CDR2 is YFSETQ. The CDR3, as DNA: TGCGCCAGCAGGCCCGGGACAACCTATGGCTACACCTTC. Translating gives CASRPGTTYGYTF.

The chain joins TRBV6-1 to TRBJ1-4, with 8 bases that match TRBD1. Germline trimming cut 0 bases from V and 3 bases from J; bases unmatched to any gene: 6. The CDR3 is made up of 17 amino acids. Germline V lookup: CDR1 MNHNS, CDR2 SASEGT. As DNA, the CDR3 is TGTGCCAGCAGTGAAGCGGGCAGGGGGCCCGCTAATGAAAAACTGTTTTTT. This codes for CASSEAGRGPANEKLFF.

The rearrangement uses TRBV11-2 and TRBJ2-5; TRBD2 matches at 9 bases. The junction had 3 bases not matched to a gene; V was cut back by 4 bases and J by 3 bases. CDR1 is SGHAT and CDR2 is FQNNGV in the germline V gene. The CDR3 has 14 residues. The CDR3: CASSSIAGEETQYF. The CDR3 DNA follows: TGTGCCAGCAGCTCTATAGCGGGGGAAGAGACCCAGTACTTC.